A single sample gave rise to the 27 T cell receptor beta chains below, sequenced in a study of tumor and adjacent non-tumor tissue in lung cancer. RNA was extracted from bulk tissue without any cell sorting. The library came from three nested PCR rounds adapted from ARM-PCR protocols. Each CDR3 protein is one row after TCRdb ran MiXCR on the multiplex PCR reads. Of approximately 79,000 distinct CDR3 sequences in the sample, approximately 72% are singletons; the top ten hold under 9.5%. The sample was lung tumor tissue. The receptors originated from a woman in her forties with non-small cell lung cancer.

About this clonotype itself: The CDR3 does not close with the conserved phenylalanine or tryptophan, likely indicating a read error. The DNA is left out, because the CDR3 cannot be placed on it with certainty; the CDR3 is given as TCRdb lists it. The chain's CDR3 is CASNRASGNTTYS. This chain links TRBV11-2 with TRBJ1-3. CDR1 is SGHAT and CDR2 is FQNNGV in the germline V gene. The CDR3 is 13 residues long, counting both termini.

On this clonotype itself: One end of the junction is discordant with germline, which a read error may explain. The chain is built from TRBV11-2 and TRBJ2-7, with TRBD1 matching 7 bases. Per the germline V gene, CDR1 is SGHAT and CDR2 is FQNNGV. The CDR3 contains 15 residues. Written as DNA, the CDR3 is TGTGCCAGCAGCCCAACCCAGGGGGTCTCCTACGAGGAGTACTTC. Amino acid sequence: CASSPTQGVSYEEYF.

This clonotype was counted ten times or more. This chain joins TRBV29-1 and TRBJ2-7; 12 nucleotides align to TRBD2. Germline CDR1 is SQVTM and CDR2 is ANQGSEA. The CDR3 runs 13 residues. Germline trimming cut 6 bases from V and 2 bases from J; bases unmatched to any gene: 2. CDR3 bases: TGCAGCGTAACTAGCGGGGGGACCTACGAGCAGTACTTC. As protein: CSVTSGGTYEQYF.

As regards this clonotype: Given the absence of the conserved phenylalanine or tryptophan at the CDR3 end, a read error is likely. No DNA is shown, since the ends of the CDR3 on it are uncertain; the CDR3 is the one TCRdb lists. The genes are TRBV6-1 and TRBJ1-5. Including both end residues, the CDR3 is 17 amino acids long. The germline CDR1 and CDR2 sequences are MNHNS and SASEGT. The CDR3 protein is CASSEFGSAYSNQPHHL.

This clonotype was seen only once. Lacking the conserved final phenylalanine or tryptophan, this CDR3 likely reflects a read error. This chain connects TRBV4-1 to TRBJ2-1; TRBD2 aligns across 8 bases. The CDR3 has 17 amino acids. Germline CDR1 reads MGHRA; CDR2 reads YSYEKL. As DNA, the CDR3 is TGCGCCAGCAGCCAAGGGATTGGGTCGGGAGGGTACAATGGGCAGTTCTCC. The encoded protein is CASSQGIGSGGYNGQFS.

This clonotype was recorded a few times. This may arise from a read error, as a much more abundant clone is one base away. This sequence joins TRBV11-2 and TRBJ2-1, with D possibly being TRBD1 or TRBD2 (5 bases each). Germline V CDR1 and CDR2: SGHAT, FQNNGV. CDR3 size: 16 residues. Between the trimmed V and J ends, which lost 5 bases and 0 bases, there was a span of 14 bases. CDR3 DNA sequence: TGTGCCAGCAGCCCTAGCTGGGGGAGCTCCTACAATGAGCAGTTCTTC. It encodes CASSPSWGSSYNEQFF.

The chain uses TRBV6-1 and TRBJ2-6; TRBD1 matches 7 bases. This CDR3 spans 15 amino acids. The germline CDR1 and CDR2 sequences are MNHNS and SASEGT. Trimming cost V 6 bases and J 18 bases; bases outside gene matches: 20. CDR3 sequence reads: CASRIGGSGANLPTF. DNA of the CDR3: TGTGCCAGCAGGATAGGGGGCTCTGGGGCCAACCTCCCGACTTTC.

This clonotype was seen only a few times. The junction differs from germline at one of its ends, possibly a read error. The V and J genes are TRBV11-3 and TRBJ2-2; tentatively, D is TRBD2 (5 bases). The CDR3 covers 13 residues. The germline gives CDR1 SGHNT, CDR2 YENEEA. CDR3 bases: TGTACCAGCAGCCTAGCAGGCTCTGGGGAGCTGTTTTTT. Its translation: CTSSLAGSGELFF.

A note on this clonotype: This CDR3 fails to terminate in the conserved phenylalanine or tryptophan, so it likely reflects a read error. The genes are TRBV11-2 and TRBJ2-7, with 10 bases lining up with TRBD1. The trim removed 6 bases at V and 4 bases at J, leaving 9 bases unmatched. The CDR3 runs 15 residues. Germline loops: CDR1 SGHAT, CDR2 FQNNGV. CDR3 bases: TGTGCCAGCAGTTCCGGGACAGGGGTACAATACGAGCAGTACTAC. This encodes CASSSGTGVQYEQYY.

On this clonotype itself: One junction end does not reproduce the germline sequence, and a read error may be involved. The chain links TRBV11-2 to TRBJ2-5; 8 nucleotides align to TRBD2. The CDR3 extends over 18 amino acids. Germline values: CDR1 SGHAT, CDR2 FQNNGV. The CDR3 nucleotides are TGTGTCAACAGCCCTAACGGGGGGGGGCCCCGCTTGCAAGAGACCCAATACTTC. Encoded protein: CVNSPNGGGPRLQETQYF.

Remarks on this clonotype: A read error may account for a junction end that differs from germline. This chain connects TRBV13 to TRBJ2-7; 7 bases are shared with TRBD1. CDR3 size: 14 residues. Germline CDR1 reads PRHDT; CDR2 reads FYEKMQ (reference sequence). The DNA of the CDR3 is TGTGCCAGCAGCTCTCGGGGACAGTTCAACGAGCATTACTTC. Its protein is CASSSRGQFNEHYF.

With respect to this clonotype: Sequence at one end of the junction differs from germline and may be a read error. The J gene is TRBJ2-7, the V gene TRBV28; 9 nucleotides align to TRBD1. The V gene's germline CDR1 is MDHEN and CDR2 SYDVKM. This CDR3 has 13 residues. The CDR3 spells CASRGQGTYERYF. The CDR3 nucleotides read TGTGCCAGCAGGGGACAGGGAACCTACGAGCGGTACTTC. Complete variable domain (other parts from reference TRBV28 and TRBJ2-7): DVKVTQSSRYLVKRTGEKVFLECVQDMDHENMFWYRQDPGLGLRLIYFSYDVKMKEKGDIPEGYSVSREKKERFSLILESASTNQTSMYLCASRGQGTYERYFGPGTRLTVT.

On this clonotype: The junction departs from the called germline gene at one end, perhaps through a read error. The chain joins TRBV4-1 to TRBJ2-1; TRBD1 might be the D (5 bases). The CDR3 contains 13 residues. CDR1 MGHRA and CDR2 YSYEKL come from the germline V gene. The CDR3 region is CATSQGADAEQFF. The DNA for the CDR3 is TGCGCCACATCACAAGGGGCGGATGCTGAGCAATTCTTC.

Details on this clonotype: At one end, the junction sequence differs from germline, possibly due to a read error. V gene TRBV11-2 combines with J gene TRBJ1-2; TRBD1 matches at 7 bases. CDR1 is SGHAT, CDR2 FQNNGV, per germline. CDR3 length: 13 amino acids. CDR3 nucleotides: TGTCAGCCGGGGACAGACCTTCCTCTATGGCTACACTTC. Translating it yields CQPGTDLPLWLHF.

About this clonotype: Compared with germline, one end of the junction differs, possibly owing to a read error. V gene TRBV6-2 or TRBV6-3 combines with J gene TRBJ2-3; TRBD1 might be the D (5 bases). This CDR3 contains 12 residues. The germline V gene encodes CDR1 MNHEY and CDR2 SVGEGT. CDR3 region: CANKESTGTQYF. The CDR3 DNA follows: TGTGCCAACAAGGAGTCAACAGGTACGCAGTATTTT.

This clonotype was counted at least ten times. The CDR3 nucleotides are TGTGCCAGCAGTTGGCTAGCGGGATACAATGAGCAGTTCTTC. Its protein product is CASSWLAGYNEQFF. The chain couples TRBV28 to TRBJ2-1, with 9 bases matching TRBD2. CDR1 MDHEN and CDR2 SYDVKM come from the germline V gene. CDR3 length: 14 amino acids. The J segment lost 4 bases and the V segment lost 4 bases, leaving 2 bases of the junction unmatched.

The sample holds many counts of this clonotype. The chain uses TRBV28 and TRBJ1-2; unclear D gene. The CDR3 consists of 17 residues. Deletions cut 3 bases from V and 4 bases from J, with 21 bases between. The germline V gene encodes CDR1 MDHEN and CDR2 SYDVKM. The CDR3 DNA sequence: TGTGCCAGCAGTTTTAAGGACCTAGGCGCATATGGCTATGGCTACACCTTC. Its protein product is CASSFKDLGAYGYGYTF.

Comment on this clonotype: A read error may explain this, as a much larger clone is one base away. CDR3 sequence reads: CSTRDPGQGAYEQYF. DNA of the CDR3: TGCAGTACTAGAGATCCCGGACAGGGGGCGTACGAGCAGTACTTC. This chain joins TRBV20-1 and TRBJ2-7; TRBD1 matches at 11 bases. CDR1 is DFQATT, CDR2 SNEGSKA, per germline (reference sequence). The CDR3 consists of 15 residues.

This clonotype has only one observation. Sequence at one end of the junction differs from germline and may be a read error. The chain is built from TRBV4-1 and TRBJ1-1, with D unclear. This CDR3 contains 15 residues. Germline V gene lookup returns CDR1 MGHRA and CDR2 YSYEKL. Here the CDR3 reads CASSLSVKGVTEAFF. The CDR3 DNA follows: TGCGCCAGTAGCCTGTCGGTTAAGGGAGTTACTGAAGCTTTCTTT.

This rearrangement joins TRBV7-2 to TRBJ2-5, with 10 bases matching TRBD2. This CDR3 is built from 18 residues. V trimming: 5 bases; J trimming: 2 bases; junction bases outside the gene matches: 14. CDR1 and CDR2 from the germline V gene are SGHTA and FQGNSA. In DNA form, the CDR3 reads TGTGCCAGCAGCCCGCAATCTAGCGGGGGACCCGCACAAGAGACCCAGTACTTC. Translated, it gives CASSPQSSGGPAQETQYF.

This clonotype is labeled medium-sized. The chain's CDR3 is CASGGTEYGYTF. The CDR3 DNA reads TGTGCCAGCGGCGGGACAGAGTATGGCTACACCTTC. The rearrangement uses TRBV6-6 and TRBJ1-2; 7 bases fit TRBD1. Germline loops: CDR1 MNHNY, CDR2 SVGAGI (reference sequence). With V trimmed by 8 bases and J by 5 bases, 5 bases remained unmatched. CDR3 length: 12 amino acids.

Turning to this clonotype: This may come from a read error, since a much larger clone is one base off. This sequence joins TRBV20-1 and TRBJ1-1; D gene ambiguous. V was shortened by 1 base and J by 1 base, with 16 bases between the two germline ends. CDR1 DFQATT and CDR2 SNEGSKA come from the germline V gene (reference sequence). This CDR3 has 16 amino acids. The CDR3 DNA sequence: TGCAGTGCTAGAGCTCCGACAAGATCAACGAACACTGAAGCTTTCTTT. It codes for CSARAPTRSTNTEAFF.

Of note for this clonotype: A junction end diverges from the germline sequence, so it may reflect a read error. The V and J genes are TRBV11-2 and TRBJ2-7; TRBD1 matches at 8 bases. The CDR3 sequence is 19 residues long. Germline lookup yields CDR1 SGHAT and CDR2 FQNNGV. CDR3 region: CDSSFYQGIQDREFHEQYF. CDR3 sequence (DNA): TGTGACAGCAGTTTCTATCAGGGAATCCAGGACAGGGAATTCCACGAGCAGTACTTC.

A few counts support this clonotype. A much larger clonotype is one base distant, so this may be a read error. V gene TRBV5-6 combines with J gene TRBJ1-1; tentatively, D is TRBD1 (6 bases). With 6 bases removed from V and 5 bases from J, the gap between germline ends came to 17 bases. There are 14 residues in the CDR3. The germline V gene encodes CDR1 SGHDT and CDR2 YYEEEE. The CDR3 spells CASILGGVSTEAFF. Written as DNA, the CDR3 is TGTGCCAGCATCTTAGGGGGTGTTAGTACTGAAGCTTTCTTT.

Regarding this clonotype: Given a much more abundant clone one base away, this may be a read error. The chain couples TRBV20-1 to TRBJ2-7; D is uncertain. The CDR3 extends over 12 amino acids. Germline CDR1 DFQATT, CDR2 SNEGSKA (reference sequence). V gave up 5 bases and J gave up 5 bases, with 13 bases separating them. CDR3 loop: CSAPGLDHEQYF. The CDR3 DNA follows: TGCAGTGCTCCAGGCCTCGACCACGAGCAGTACTTC.

Comment on this clonotype: The CDR3 end shows no conserved phenylalanine or tryptophan, and so a read error is likely. The chain is built from TRBV11-3 and TRBJ2-1; TRBD1 agrees at 7 bases. In germline, CDR1 is SGHNT, CDR2 YENEEA. The CDR3 consists of 16 residues. The CDR3 DNA is TGTGCCAACAGCAACCGACAGGGAAGCTCCTACTATGAGCAGTTCGTC. Residues: CANSNRQGSSYYEQFV.

In the case of this clonotype: A much larger clone sits a single nucleotide away, making a read error possible. This chain links TRBV30 with TRBJ2-5; 7 bases map to TRBD1. This CDR3 spans 14 amino acids. Germline V gene data show CDR1 as GTSNPN and CDR2 as SVGIG (reference sequence). CDR3 DNA sequence: TGTGCCTGGACTCCGACAGGGATGGGAGAGACCCATTACTTC. This sequence encodes CAWTPTGMGETHYF.